This passage covers 30 T cell receptor beta chains from one sample sequenced in a study of cytomegalovirus exposure and HLA in healthy donors. Assay used: immunoSEQ multiplex PCR; TCRdb lists only in-frame clones, some missing. The sample holds hundreds of thousands of clones; approximately 84% are singletons and the top ten take approximately 12%. The sequenced material came from PBMCs. Source of these receptors: a man between 18 and 35 years old in good health and CMV-seropositive.

This chain uses TRBV30 with TRBJ2-1; D tentatively fits TRBD1 or TRBD2 (5 bases each). V was shortened by 2 bases and J by 0 bases, with 8 bases between the two germline ends. The germline V gene encodes CDR1 GTSNPN and CDR2 SVGIG (reference sequence). The CDR3 totals 14 residues. CDR3 sequence reads: CAWSRGTSYNEQFF. As DNA, the CDR3 is TGTGCCTGGAGTAGAGGGACCTCCTACAATGAGCAGTTCTTC.

The V gene is TRBV27, the J gene TRBJ2-1, with 10 positions matching TRBD2. The germline gives CDR1 MNHEY, CDR2 SMNVEV (reference sequence). The V segment lost 4 bases and the J segment 5 bases; nucleotides outside the gene matches: 8. This CDR3 is built from 16 residues. Written as DNA, the CDR3 is TGTGCCAGCAGTTCAGGACTAGCGGCGATCCACAATGAGCAGTTCTTC. The encoded protein is CASSSGLAAIHNEQFF.

This sequence joins TRBV5-1 and TRBJ1-4, with 10 bases identical to TRBD1. Germline CDR1 and CDR2: SGHRS and YFSETQ. The CDR3 sequence is 16 residues long. The ends lost 4 bases at V and 3 bases at J; junction bases unmatched: 6. CDR3 nucleotides: TGCGCCAGCAGCCCCGGACAGGGGGTTGCTAATGAAAAACTGTTTTTT. Translation: CASSPGQGVANEKLFF.

This clone was seen just once. The chain joins TRBV27 to TRBJ2-7; 8 positions agree with TRBD2. The CDR3 length is 14 residues. V lost 6 bases, J lost 5 bases, and 9 bases stayed unmatched. The germline gives CDR1 MNHEY, CDR2 SMNVEV (reference sequence). The CDR3 bases are TGTGCCAGCAGCCATAGCGGGATGCTCGACGAGCAGTACTTC. Its protein is CASSHSGMLDEQYF.

The chain carries TRBV6-4 and TRBJ2-7; 10 bases map to TRBD2. This CDR3 contains 19 residues. J was trimmed by 4 bases and V by 6 bases; bases with no gene match: 21. The germline gives CDR1 MRHNA, CDR2 SNTAGT. CDR3 nucleotide sequence: TGTGCCAGCAGCGCACAAAAGACTTCTAGCGGGAGTAAGGGGTACGAGCAGTACTTC. Residues: CASSAQKTSSGSKGYEQYF.

In the case of this clone: Other DNA sequences in the sample encode the same CDR3. The V and J genes are TRBV5-1 and TRBJ2-7, with 10 bases identical to TRBD1. Germline V lookup: CDR1 SGHRS, CDR2 YFSETQ. The CDR3 contains 14 residues. J was trimmed by 2 bases and V by 3 bases; bases with no gene match: 2. This CDR3 is CASSYGQGAYEQYF. The CDR3 DNA is TGCGCCAGCAGCTATGGACAGGGGGCCTACGAGCAGTACTTC.

The chain recombines TRBV20-1 with TRBJ2-1; no reliable D call. This CDR3 comprises 11 residues. V shed 1 base and J shed 10 bases, with 8 bases lying between them. The germline CDR1 and CDR2 sequences are DFQATT and SNEGSKA (reference sequence). The CDR3 reads CSARADGEQFF. The CDR3 DNA follows: TGCAGTGCTAGAGCGGACGGAGAGCAGTTCTTC.

Only a few counts were recorded for this clone. The genes are TRBV7-3 and TRBJ2-2; the match to TRBD2 covers 7 bases. V shed 5 bases and J 0 bases; nucleotides not matched to a gene: 9. Per the germline V gene, CDR1 is SGHTA and CDR2 is FQGTGA. This CDR3 contains 17 residues. The CDR3 DNA follows: TGTGCCAGCAGCCCCCTTGCGGCGGGAGCGAACACCGGGGAGCTGTTTTTT. Translating it yields CASSPLAAGANTGELFF.

The V call is TRBV5-1, the J call TRBJ2-1; 9 positions match TRBD2. The germline CDR1 and CDR2 sequences are SGHRS and YFSETQ. With V trimmed by 7 bases and J by 9 bases, 11 bases remained unmatched. CDR3 length: 14 amino acids. Here the CDR3 reads CASGLAFGIGEQFF. DNA for the CDR3: TGCGCCAGCGGACTAGCGTTCGGAATAGGTGAGCAGTTCTTC.

The table lists this clone with a count of one. The chain couples TRBV7-9 to TRBJ1-2, with a possible D match to TRBD1 (6 bases). Germline V gene sequence: CDR1 SEHNR, CDR2 FQNEAQ (reference sequence). V was trimmed by 2 bases and J by 8 bases, leaving 21 bases between them. The CDR3 totals 16 residues. CDR3: CASSLIPSQGFSGYTF. CDR3 bases: TGTGCCAGCAGCTTAATCCCCTCCCAGGGGTTTAGCGGCTACACCTTC.

CDR3 amino acids: CASGDRDIGYTF. CDR3 DNA sequence: TGTGCCAGCGGAGACAGGGACATCGGCTACACCTTC. The V call is TRBV6-5, the J call TRBJ1-2, with 7 bases lining up with TRBD1. Trimming at V came to 8 bases and at J to 8 bases, leaving 8 bases not matched to a gene. Germline CDR1 MNHEY, CDR2 SVGAGI. The CDR3 has 12 residues.

This clone was seen only a few times. The chain employs TRBV6-5 and TRBJ2-2, with D unclear. Trimming removed 5 bases from V and 0 bases from J, with 7 bases in between. The germline CDR1 and CDR2 sequences are MNHEY and SVGAGI. The CDR3 sequence is 14 residues long. Here the CDR3 reads CASSPGTNTGELFF. In nucleotides, the CDR3 is TGTGCCAGCAGTCCGGGCACGAACACCGGGGAGCTGTTTTTT.

The chain has TRBV10-3 and TRBJ2-7; TRBD1 aligns across 7 bases. CDR1 is ENHRY and CDR2 is SYGVKD in the germline V gene. The CDR3 has 16 amino acids. J gave up 4 bases and V 10 bases, and 19 bases lay outside the gene matches. CDR3 loop: CASRGSLAGEFYEQYF. The CDR3 DNA follows: TGTGCCAGCAGGGGGAGCCTCGCCGGAGAGTTTTACGAGCAGTACTTC.

To note about this clone: The junction differs from germline at one of its ends, possibly a read error. The chain uses TRBV5-1 and TRBJ2-7, with a tentative D call TRBD1 (5 bases). The CDR3 has 15 amino acids. Germline-derived CDR1 and CDR2 are SGHRS and YFSETQ. CDR3 in DNA: TGCGCCAGCACCTTGGGGCAGTCCCATTCCTACGAGCAGTACTTC. It translates to CASTLGQSHSYEQYF.

The CDR3 DNA is TGTGCCAGCAGCCGAGCGCCGGACAGACAAGAGACCCAGTACTTC. Translating gives CASSRAPDRQETQYF. The J gene is TRBJ2-5, the V gene TRBV2, with D maybe TRBD1 (6 bases). The CDR3 sequence is 15 residues long. The V and J ends lost 6 bases and 2 bases respectively, with 16 bases between them. Germline CDR1 is SNHLY and CDR2 is FYNNEI.

Written as DNA, the CDR3 is TGTGCCAGCAGTTACTCGGAGGGTATCGGAGAGCAGTACTTC. Its translation is CASSYSEGIGEQYF. The chain is built from TRBV6-5 and TRBJ2-7, with a tentative D call TRBD2 (6 bases). This CDR3 is 14 amino acids long. V lost 0 bases, J lost 7 bases, and 13 bases lay in between. Germline V gene data show CDR1 as MNHEY and CDR2 as SVGAGI.

The rearrangement uses TRBV7-2 and TRBJ2-7; TRBD1 matches at 8 bases. Unmatched junction bases numbered 8, after V lost 5 bases and J lost 2 bases. Germline V gives CDR1 SGHTA, CDR2 FQGNSA. CDR3 length: 15 amino acids. CDR3 region: CASSHRTGPAYEQYF. The CDR3 coding sequence is TGTGCCAGCAGCCACCGGACAGGGCCCGCCTACGAGCAGTACTTC.

CDR3 DNA sequence: TGCGCCAGCAGCCCAGGAGGTGGACTAGACTCCTACAATGAGCAGTTCTTC. Translating it yields CASSPGGGLDSYNEQFF. The chain combines TRBV4-3 with TRBJ2-1; the match to TRBD2 covers 7 bases. Germline CDR1 LGHNA, CDR2 YSLEER. The length of the CDR3 is 17 residues. The trim removed 4 bases at V and 0 bases at J, leaving 9 bases unmatched.

The CDR3 region is CASSGTGLAENYNEQFF. The CDR3, as DNA: TGTGCCAGCAGCGGAACGGGACTAGCGGAAAACTACAATGAGCAGTTCTTC. This sequence joins TRBV7-9 and TRBJ2-1, with 11 bases lining up with TRBD2. Per the germline V gene, CDR1 is SEHNR and CDR2 is FQNEAQ (reference sequence). J gave up 3 bases and V 5 bases, and 9 bases lay outside the gene matches. This CDR3 has 17 residues.

The chain has TRBV7-2 and TRBJ2-7; a possible D gene is TRBD2 (6 bases). CDR3 length: 13 residues. Looked up from germline, CDR1 is SGHTA and CDR2 is FQGNSA. The V gene lost 2 bases and the J gene lost 6 bases, with 11 bases spanning the gap. The CDR3 reads CASSLRREVEQYF. The DNA of the CDR3 is TGTGCCAGCAGCTTACGGCGGGAAGTCGAGCAGTACTTC.

V is TRBV7-9 and J is TRBJ2-7, with D possibly being TRBD1 or TRBD2 (5 bases each). Germline loops: CDR1 SEHNR, CDR2 FQNEAQ (reference sequence). This CDR3 spans 13 amino acids. Trimming shortened V by 6 bases and J by 3 bases, and 12 bases separated the two germline ends. The DNA of the CDR3 is TGTGCCAGCAGGGCCGGGACGGACTACGAGCAGTACTTC. Protein sequence: CASRAGTDYEQYF.

The chain has TRBV4-1 and TRBJ1-2; 12 positions match TRBD1. This CDR3 is built from 16 residues. Per the germline V gene, CDR1 is MGHRA and CDR2 is YSYEKL. V dropped 5 bases and J dropped 8; count of bases not matched to a gene: 12. Here the CDR3 reads CASSSTPGQGARGYTF. For the CDR3, the DNA is TGCGCCAGCAGCTCTACCCCGGGACAGGGGGCGAGGGGCTACACCTTC.

J is TRBJ1-4 and V is TRBV5-1; unclear D gene. V was clipped by 0 bases and J by 4 bases, with 10 bases between them. There are 15 residues in the CDR3. Germline lookup yields CDR1 SGHRS and CDR2 YFSETQ. This chain's CDR3 is CASSLGRQDNEKLFF. As DNA, the CDR3 is TGCGCCAGCAGCTTGGGGCGGCAAGATAATGAAAAACTGTTTTTT.

The rearrangement uses TRBV6-1 and TRBJ2-1; a possible D gene is TRBD2 (5 bases). The CDR3 has 16 residues. Germline values: CDR1 MNHNS, CDR2 SASEGT. Trimming stripped 2 bases from V and 2 bases from J, with 13 bases between. This CDR3 is CASSEREGFPYNEQFF. The DNA of the CDR3 is TGTGCCAGCAGTGAACGGGAAGGCTTTCCCTACAATGAGCAGTTCTTC.

The CDR3 loop reads CASSGYYEQYF. In DNA, the CDR3 is TGTGCCAGCAGTGGGTACTACGAGCAGTACTTC. J is TRBJ2-7 and V is TRBV2, with D uncertain. Trimming pared 4 bases from V and 3 bases from J, leaving 4 bases between. Germline CDR1 SNHLY, CDR2 FYNNEI. The CDR3 sequence is 11 residues long.

This sequence joins TRBV4-1 and TRBJ2-1; 8 positions agree with TRBD2. CDR3 length: 18 residues. The germline gives CDR1 MGHRA, CDR2 YSYEKL. Trimming removed 0 bases from V and 14 bases from J; junction bases left unmatched: 21. The CDR3 nucleotides are TGCGCCAGCAGCCAAGAAATGGGACTGGCTAGCGGGTCCTCTCGGGAGTTCTTC. Translating gives CASSQEMGLASGSSREFF.

The chain links TRBV10-1 to TRBJ2-5, with 10 bases identical to TRBD1. The V and J ends lost 10 bases and 5 bases, in that order; junction bases with no gene match: 10. Germline V lookup: CDR1 WNHNN, CDR2 SYGVQD (reference sequence). The CDR3 totals 14 residues. In DNA, the CDR3 is TGCGCCACCTCAGACAGGGGGCAGAGGGAGACCCAGTACTTC. It translates to CATSDRGQRETQYF.

The chain is built from TRBV7-9 and TRBJ2-1; possibly TRBD1 for D (5 bases). V was cut by 3 bases and J by 7 bases, with 13 bases left in between. The germline gives CDR1 SEHNR, CDR2 FQNEAQ (reference sequence). The CDR3 is 14 residues long. The CDR3 DNA is TGTGCCAGCAGCTTTGGGGCGGCCCTTAATGAGCAGTTCTTC. Its translation is CASSFGAALNEQFF. Together with reference TRBV7-9 and TRBJ2-1, the CDR3 gives the full variable domain: DTGVSQNPRHKITKRGQNVTFRCDPISEHNRLYWYRQTLGQGPEFLTYFQNEAQLEKSRLLSDRFSAERPKGSFSTLEIQRTEQGDSAMYLCASSFGAALNEQFFGPGTRLTVL.

This clone was recorded only once. The genes are TRBV18 and TRBJ2-1; D may correspond to TRBD1 or TRBD2 (5 bases each). Looked up from germline, CDR1 is KGHSH and CDR2 is LQKENI. V was trimmed by 3 bases and J by 0 bases, leaving 9 bases between them. The length of the CDR3 is 15 residues. The CDR3 DNA sequence: TGTGCCAGCTCACCGGTGGGGGTCTCCTACAATGAGCAGTTCTTC. This encodes CASSPVGVSYNEQFF.

The rearrangement uses TRBV5-1 and TRBJ2-7; 9 nucleotides agree with TRBD2. The CDR3 is made up of 15 amino acids. With V trimmed by 6 bases and J by 2 bases, 9 bases remained unmatched. The germline gives CDR1 SGHRS, CDR2 YFSETQ. The CDR3 DNA sequence: TGCGCCAGCACTCTGGGGCTAGCGGGGACCTACGAGCAGTACTTC. Its protein is CASTLGLAGTYEQYF.